This T cell receptor (beta chain) was retrieved from a study of shared clonotypes between healthy human individuals. Study overall: Donors, aged 18 to 49, were a couple of women and a few men.

Partitioning of CD4+ cells yielded a CD45RA+ naive subset and a CD45RA-negative memory subset. The V end lost 1 base, the J end lost 6 bases, and 13 bases lay between the germline ends. CDR1 is SGHTA and CDR2 is FQGNSA in the germline V gene. CDR3 length equals 15 residues. A remark on this clone: The antigen remains undetermined.

Study-wide findings and caveats: A handful of donors held around 5% of naive CD4 clonotypes in common.

Clones were read by immunoSEQ multiplex PCR, and TCRdb kept only the in-frame ones, dropping some. The sample shows about 660,000 clones, approximately 79% of them seen only once. The sequence came from a woman aged 30 to 39 in good health. Sequenced sample: memory CD4+ T cells sorted from blood. Noted subset: CD45RA-negative fraction. The chain joins TRBV7-2 to TRBJ2-1, with TRBD2 as a possible D gene (6 bases). The CDR3, as DNA: TGTGCCAGCAGCTTAGGGTCGCGGGAAGGCAATGAGCAGTTCTTC. Its translation: CASSLGSREGNEQFF.